The sequence of this T cell receptor (beta chain) was determined in a study of cytomegalovirus exposure and HLA in healthy donors. Study-wide points: While the bulk of TCR sequences proved rare, some public TCRs turned up in many donors.

Amplification used 60 Vbeta primers and 13 Jbeta primers. TCRdb's table, derived via immunoSEQ multiplex PCR, lists solely in-frame clones and lacks some. The sample records over 150,000 clones, 80% to 85% being singletons. There are a few counts of this clone. No antigen is known for it. Germline V CDR1 and CDR2: DFQATT, SNEGSKA (reference sequence). Trimming removed 6 bases from V and 3 bases from J, with 8 bases in between. This CDR3 is built from 11 residues. Sequenced sample: PBMCs. The receptor's source is a woman aged 50 to 65 in good health and CMV-seropositive. The chain is built from TRBV20-1 and TRBJ2-5, with D possibly being TRBD1 (5 bases). CDR3 bases: TGCAGTGCCAAACAGGAAGAGACCCAGTACTTC. The encoded protein is CSAKQEETQYF.